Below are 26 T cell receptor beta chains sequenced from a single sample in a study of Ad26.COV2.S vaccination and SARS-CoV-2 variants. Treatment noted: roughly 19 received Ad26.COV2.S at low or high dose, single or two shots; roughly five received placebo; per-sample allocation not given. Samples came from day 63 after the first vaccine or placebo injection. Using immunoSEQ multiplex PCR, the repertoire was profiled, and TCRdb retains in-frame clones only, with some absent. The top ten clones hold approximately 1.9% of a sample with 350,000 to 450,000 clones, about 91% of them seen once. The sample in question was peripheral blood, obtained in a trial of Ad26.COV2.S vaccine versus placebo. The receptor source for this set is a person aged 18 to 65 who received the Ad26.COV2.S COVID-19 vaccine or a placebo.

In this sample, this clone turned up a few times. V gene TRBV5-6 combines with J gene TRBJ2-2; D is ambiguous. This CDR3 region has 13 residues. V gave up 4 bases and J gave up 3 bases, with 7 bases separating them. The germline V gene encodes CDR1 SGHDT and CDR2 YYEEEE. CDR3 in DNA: TGTGCCAGCAGCCTTATATACACCGGGGAGCTGTTTTTT. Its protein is CASSLIYTGELFF.

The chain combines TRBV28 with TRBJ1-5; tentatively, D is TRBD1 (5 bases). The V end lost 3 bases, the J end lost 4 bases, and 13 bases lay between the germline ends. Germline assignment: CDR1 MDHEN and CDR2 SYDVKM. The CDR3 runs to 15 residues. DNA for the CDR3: TGTGCCAGCAGTTTTAGGGGCAGGATGAATCAGCCCCAGCATTTT. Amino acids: CASSFRGRMNQPQHF.

The CDR3 loop is CASSLISGKGEQFF. The CDR3 DNA reads as TGTGCCAGCAGCCTAATTAGCGGGAAAGGTGAGCAGTTCTTC. The V call is TRBV5-6, the J call TRBJ2-1, with 8 bases that match TRBD2. Germline V gives CDR1 SGHDT, CDR2 YYEEEE. After removal of 4 bases from V and 9 bases from J, the junction contained 9 bases not matched to a gene. CDR3 length equals 14 residues.

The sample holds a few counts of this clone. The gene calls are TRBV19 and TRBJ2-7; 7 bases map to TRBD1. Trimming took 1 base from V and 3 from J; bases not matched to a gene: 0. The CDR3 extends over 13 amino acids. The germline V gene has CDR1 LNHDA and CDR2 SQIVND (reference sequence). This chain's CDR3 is CASSIAGGYEQYF. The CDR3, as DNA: TGTGCCAGTAGTATAGCAGGGGGCTACGAGCAGTACTTC.

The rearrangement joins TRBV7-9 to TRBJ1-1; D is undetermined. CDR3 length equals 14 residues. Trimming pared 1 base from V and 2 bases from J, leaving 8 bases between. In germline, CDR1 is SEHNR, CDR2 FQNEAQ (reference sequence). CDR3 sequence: CASSLGAANTEAFF. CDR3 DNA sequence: TGTGCCAGCAGCTTAGGGGCAGCAAACACTGAAGCTTTCTTT.

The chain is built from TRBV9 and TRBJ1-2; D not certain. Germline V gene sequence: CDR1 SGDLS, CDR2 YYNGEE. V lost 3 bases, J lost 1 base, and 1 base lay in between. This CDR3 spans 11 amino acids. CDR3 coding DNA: TGTGCCAGCAGCGATAACTATGGCTACACCTTC. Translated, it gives CASSDNYGYTF.

CDR3 protein: CASGRDYEQFF. Here the CDR3 DNA reads TGTGCTAGTGGTCGAGACTATGAGCAGTTCTTC. V gene TRBV12-5 combines with J gene TRBJ2-1; D is unresolved. This CDR3 spans 11 amino acids. Germline CDR1 reads LGHNT; CDR2 reads FRNRAP. Trimming cost V 5 bases and J 8 bases, with 7 bases left between them.

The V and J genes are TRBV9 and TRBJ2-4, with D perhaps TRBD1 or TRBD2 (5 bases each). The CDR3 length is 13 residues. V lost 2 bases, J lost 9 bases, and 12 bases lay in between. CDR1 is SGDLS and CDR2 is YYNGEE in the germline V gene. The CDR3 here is CASSVGVGLIQYF. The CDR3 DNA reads TGTGCCAGCAGCGTGGGGGTGGGGCTCATTCAGTACTTC.

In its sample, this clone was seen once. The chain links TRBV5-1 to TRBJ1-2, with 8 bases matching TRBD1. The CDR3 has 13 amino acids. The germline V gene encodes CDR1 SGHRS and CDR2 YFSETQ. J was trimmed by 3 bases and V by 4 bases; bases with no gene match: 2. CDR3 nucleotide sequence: TGCGCCAGCAGCGAACAGGGGGACTATGGCTACACCTTC. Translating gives CASSEQGDYGYTF.

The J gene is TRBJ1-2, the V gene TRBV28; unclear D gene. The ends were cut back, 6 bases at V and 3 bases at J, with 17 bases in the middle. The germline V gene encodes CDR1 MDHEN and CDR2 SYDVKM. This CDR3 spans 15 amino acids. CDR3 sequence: CASSALEGGYYGYTF. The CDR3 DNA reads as TGTGCCAGCAGCGCCTTGGAGGGCGGATACTATGGCTACACCTTC.

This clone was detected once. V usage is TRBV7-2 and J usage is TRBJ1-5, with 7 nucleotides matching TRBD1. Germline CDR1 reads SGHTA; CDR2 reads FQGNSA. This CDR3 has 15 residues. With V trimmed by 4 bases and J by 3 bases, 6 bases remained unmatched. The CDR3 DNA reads TGTGCCAGCAGCTCGGGACAGATCCTCAATCAGCCCCAGCATTTT. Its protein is CASSSGQILNQPQHF.

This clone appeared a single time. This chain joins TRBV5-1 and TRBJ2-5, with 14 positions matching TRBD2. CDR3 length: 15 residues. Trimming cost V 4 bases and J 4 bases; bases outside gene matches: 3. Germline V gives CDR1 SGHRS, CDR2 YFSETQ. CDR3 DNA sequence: TGCGCCAGCAGCACAGGGACTAGCGGGGGAGAGACCCAGTACTTC. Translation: CASSTGTSGGETQYF.

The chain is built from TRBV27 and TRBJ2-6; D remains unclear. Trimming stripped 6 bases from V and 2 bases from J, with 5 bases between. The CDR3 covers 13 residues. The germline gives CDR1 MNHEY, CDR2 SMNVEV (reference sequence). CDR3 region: CASRSTGANVLTF. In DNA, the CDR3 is TGTGCCAGCAGGTCCACTGGGGCCAACGTCCTGACTTTC. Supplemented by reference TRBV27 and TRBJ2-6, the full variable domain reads EAQVTQNPRYLITVTGKKLTVTCSQNMNHEYMSWYRQDPGLGLRQIYYSMNVEVTDKGDVPEGYKVSRKEKRNFPLILESPSPNQTSLYFCASRSTGANVLTFGAGSRLTVL.

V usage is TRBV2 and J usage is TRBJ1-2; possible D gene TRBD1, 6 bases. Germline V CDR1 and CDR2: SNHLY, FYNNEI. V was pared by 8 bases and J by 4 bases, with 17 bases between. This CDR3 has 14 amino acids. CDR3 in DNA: TGTGCCAGCGCACGAGGACAGCAAACCTATGGCTACACCTTC. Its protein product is CASARGQQTYGYTF.

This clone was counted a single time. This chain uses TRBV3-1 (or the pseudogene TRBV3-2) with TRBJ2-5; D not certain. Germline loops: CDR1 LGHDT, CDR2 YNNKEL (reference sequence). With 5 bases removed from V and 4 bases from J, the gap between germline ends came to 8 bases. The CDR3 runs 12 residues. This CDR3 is CASSSPSETQYF. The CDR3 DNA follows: TGTGCCAGCAGCTCCCCATCAGAGACCCAGTACTTC.

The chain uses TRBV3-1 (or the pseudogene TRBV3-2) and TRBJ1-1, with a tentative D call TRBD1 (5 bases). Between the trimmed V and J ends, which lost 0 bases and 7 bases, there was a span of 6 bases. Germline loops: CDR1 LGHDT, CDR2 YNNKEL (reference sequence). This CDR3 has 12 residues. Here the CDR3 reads CASSQDGGEAFF. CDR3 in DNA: TGTGCCAGCAGCCAAGATGGGGGTGAAGCTTTCTTT.

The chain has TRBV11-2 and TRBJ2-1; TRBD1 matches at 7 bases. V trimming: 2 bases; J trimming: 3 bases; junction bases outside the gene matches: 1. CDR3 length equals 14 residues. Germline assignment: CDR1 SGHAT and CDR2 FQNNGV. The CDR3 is CASSLRTGYNEQFF. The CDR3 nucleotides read TGTGCCAGCAGCTTACGGACAGGCTACAATGAGCAGTTCTTC.

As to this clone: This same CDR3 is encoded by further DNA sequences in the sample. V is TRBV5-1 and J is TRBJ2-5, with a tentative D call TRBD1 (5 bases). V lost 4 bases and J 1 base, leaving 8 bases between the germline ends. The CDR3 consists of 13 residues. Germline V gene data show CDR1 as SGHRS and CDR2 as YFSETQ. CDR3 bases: TGCGCCAGCAGCCCCGACAGCCAAGAGACCCAGTACTTC. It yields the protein CASSPDSQETQYF.

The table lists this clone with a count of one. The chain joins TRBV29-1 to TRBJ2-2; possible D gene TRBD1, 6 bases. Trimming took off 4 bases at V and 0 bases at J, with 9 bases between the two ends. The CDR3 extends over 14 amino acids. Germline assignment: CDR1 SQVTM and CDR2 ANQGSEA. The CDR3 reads CSVAQGTNTGELFF. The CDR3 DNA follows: TGCAGCGTTGCTCAGGGGACGAACACCGGGGAGCTGTTTTTT.

CDR3 nucleotide sequence: TGTGCCAGCAGCTGGGGGGGCAGCTCTGGAAACACCATATATTTT. This encodes CASSWGGSSGNTIYF. The chain recombines TRBV7-8 with TRBJ1-3; D is possibly TRBD1 (6 bases). Germline V gives CDR1 SGHVS, CDR2 FQNEAQ. This CDR3 region has 15 residues. Trimming removed 4 bases at V and 0 bases at J, with 10 bases between.

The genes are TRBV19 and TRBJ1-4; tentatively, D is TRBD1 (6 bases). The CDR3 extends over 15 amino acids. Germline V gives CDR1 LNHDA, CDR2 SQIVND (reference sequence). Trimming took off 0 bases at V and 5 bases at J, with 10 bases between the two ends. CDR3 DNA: TGTGCCAGTAGTATAGAGAGGGGGTTAAATGAAAAACTGTTTTTT. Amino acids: CASSIERGLNEKLFF.

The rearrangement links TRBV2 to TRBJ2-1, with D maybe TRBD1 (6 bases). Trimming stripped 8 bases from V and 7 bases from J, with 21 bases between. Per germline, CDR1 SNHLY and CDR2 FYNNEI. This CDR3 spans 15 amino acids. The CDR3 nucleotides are TGTGCCAGCCTTCCCAGGGACAAGGGCAGGAATGAGCAGTTCTTC. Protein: CASLPRDKGRNEQFF.

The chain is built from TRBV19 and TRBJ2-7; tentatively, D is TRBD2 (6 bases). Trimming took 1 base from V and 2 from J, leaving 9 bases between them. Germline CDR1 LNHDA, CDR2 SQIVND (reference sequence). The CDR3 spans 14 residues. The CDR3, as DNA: TGTGCCAGTAGTATAGCGGCGGGGACCTACGAGCAGTACTTC. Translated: CASSIAAGTYEQYF.

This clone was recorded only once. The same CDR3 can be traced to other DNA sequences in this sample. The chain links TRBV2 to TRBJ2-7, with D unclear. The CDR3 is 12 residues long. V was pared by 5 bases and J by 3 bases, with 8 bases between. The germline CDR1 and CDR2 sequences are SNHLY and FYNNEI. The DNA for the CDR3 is TGTGCCAGCAGTAGGGCCAACTACGAGCAGTACTTC. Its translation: CASSRANYEQYF.

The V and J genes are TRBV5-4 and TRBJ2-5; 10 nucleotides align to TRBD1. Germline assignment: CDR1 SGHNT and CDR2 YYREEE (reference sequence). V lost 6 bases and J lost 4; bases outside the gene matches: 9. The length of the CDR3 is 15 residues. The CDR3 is CASNPSTGGVETQYF. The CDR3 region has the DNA TGTGCCAGCAACCCTTCGACAGGGGGCGTAGAGACCCAGTACTTC.

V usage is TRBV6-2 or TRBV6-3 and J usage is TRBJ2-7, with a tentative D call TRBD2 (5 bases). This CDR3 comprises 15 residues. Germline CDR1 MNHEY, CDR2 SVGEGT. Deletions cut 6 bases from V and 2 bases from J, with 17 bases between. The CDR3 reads CASSKEGSVTYEQYF. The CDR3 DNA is TGTGCCAGCAGCAAAGAGGGTAGCGTAACCTACGAGCAGTACTTC.